This TCR beta chain appears in the sequencing data of a study of regulatory T cells in long-lasting Graves disease. Study information: Persistent cases were those of Graves' disease that involved over 5 years of antithyroid drugs with positive TSH receptor antibodies. Study-wide points: Researchers reported studying only peripheral blood, not thyroid tissue. The small sample size may have reduced accuracy.

Between the trimmed V and J ends, which lost 4 bases and 5 bases, there was a span of 15 bases. Per the germline V gene, CDR1 is LGHDT and CDR2 is YNNKEL (reference sequence). The CDR3 sequence is 14 residues long. This clonotype was seen repeatedly, ten times or more. The antigen remains undetermined. Combining iRepertoire HTBI primers with Arm-PCR of CDR3 regions, the authors built TCR beta libraries. TCRdb re-derived calls from the multiplex PCR reads in MiXCR, one entry per CDR3 protein. The table has about half a million distinct CDR3 sequences, around a fifth seen once. Time point denoted: persistent/refractory GD, antithyroid drugs over 5 years with positive TRAb. From PBMCs, RNA was extracted and then used to make the TCR library.

The specimen was peripheral blood mononuclear cells (PBMCs), collected when the disease was refractory, from a patient treated with antithyroid drugs. The source of this sequence is a female donor with Graves disease. The chain carries TRBV3-1 and TRBJ2-7; a weak D match, TRBD2 (6 bases). The CDR3 loop is CASSLTEGRNEQYF. For the CDR3, the DNA is TGTGCCAGCAGCCTTACGGAGGGTAGGAACGAGCAGTACTTC.